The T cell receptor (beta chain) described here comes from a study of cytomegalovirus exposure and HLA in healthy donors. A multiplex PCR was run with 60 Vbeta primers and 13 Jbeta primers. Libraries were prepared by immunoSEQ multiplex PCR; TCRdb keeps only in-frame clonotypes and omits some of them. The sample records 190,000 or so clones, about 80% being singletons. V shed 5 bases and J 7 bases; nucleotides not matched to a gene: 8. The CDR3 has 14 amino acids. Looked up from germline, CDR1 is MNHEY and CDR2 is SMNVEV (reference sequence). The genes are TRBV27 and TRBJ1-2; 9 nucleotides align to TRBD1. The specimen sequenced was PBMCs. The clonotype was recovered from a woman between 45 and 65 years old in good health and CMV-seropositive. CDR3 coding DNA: TGTGCCAGCAGTCCCAACAGGGGGCTTAGTGGCTACACCTTC. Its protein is CASSPNRGLSGYTF.